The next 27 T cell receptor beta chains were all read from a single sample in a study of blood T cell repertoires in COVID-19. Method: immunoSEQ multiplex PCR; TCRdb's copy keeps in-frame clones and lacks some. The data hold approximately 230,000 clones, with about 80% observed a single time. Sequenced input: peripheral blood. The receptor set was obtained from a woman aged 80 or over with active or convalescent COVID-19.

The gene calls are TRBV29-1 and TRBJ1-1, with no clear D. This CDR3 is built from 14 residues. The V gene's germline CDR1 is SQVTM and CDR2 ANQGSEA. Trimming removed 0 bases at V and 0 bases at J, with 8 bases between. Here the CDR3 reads CSVEDSTMNTEAFF. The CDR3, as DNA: TGCAGCGTTGAAGATAGCACCATGAACACTGAAGCTTTCTTT.

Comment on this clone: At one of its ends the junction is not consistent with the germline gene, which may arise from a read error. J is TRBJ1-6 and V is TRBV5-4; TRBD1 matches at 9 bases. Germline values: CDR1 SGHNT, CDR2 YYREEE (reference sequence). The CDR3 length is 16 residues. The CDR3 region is CASSLDRGSKNSPLHF. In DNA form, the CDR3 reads TGTGCCAGCAGTTTGGACAGGGGAAGTAAGAATTCACCCCTCCACTTT.

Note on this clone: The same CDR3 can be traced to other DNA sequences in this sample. The CDR3 DNA follows: TGTGCCAGCTCACCAGACAGGAATTCACCCCTCCACTTT. This gives the protein CASSPDRNSPLHF. This chain links TRBV18 with TRBJ1-6; tentative D call: TRBD1 (6 bases). V was cut by 2 bases and J by 7 bases, with 6 bases left in between. This CDR3 spans 13 amino acids. The germline gives CDR1 KGHSH, CDR2 LQKENI.

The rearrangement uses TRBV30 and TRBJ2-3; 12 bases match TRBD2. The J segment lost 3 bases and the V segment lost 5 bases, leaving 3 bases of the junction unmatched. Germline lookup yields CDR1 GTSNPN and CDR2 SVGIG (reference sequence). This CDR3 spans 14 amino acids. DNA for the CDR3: TGTGCCTGGTCCGGGACTAGCGGGACAGATACGCAGTATTTT. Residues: CAWSGTSGTDTQYF.

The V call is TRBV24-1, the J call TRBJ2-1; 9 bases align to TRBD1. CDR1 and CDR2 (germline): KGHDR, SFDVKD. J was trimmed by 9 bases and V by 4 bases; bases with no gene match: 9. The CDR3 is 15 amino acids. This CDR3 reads CATSEWTGEDGEQFF. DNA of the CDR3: TGTGCCACCAGTGAGTGGACAGGGGAAGATGGTGAGCAGTTCTTC.

CDR3 protein: CASGLHMAPGELFF. The CDR3 bases are TGTGCTAGTGGCCTCCATATGGCCCCCGGGGAGCTGTTTTTT. V and J are TRBV12-5 and TRBJ2-2; the D is unclear. The CDR3 length is 14 residues. CDR1 is LGHNT, CDR2 FRNRAP, per germline. The V end lost 6 bases, the J end lost 6 bases, and 14 bases lay between the germline ends.

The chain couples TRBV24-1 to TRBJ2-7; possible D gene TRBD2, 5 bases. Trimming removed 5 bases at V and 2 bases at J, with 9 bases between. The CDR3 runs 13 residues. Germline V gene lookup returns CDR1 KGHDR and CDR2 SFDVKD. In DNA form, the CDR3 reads TGTGCCACCAGTGGGCGGGCCGCCTACGAGCAGTACTTC. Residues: CATSGRAAYEQYF.

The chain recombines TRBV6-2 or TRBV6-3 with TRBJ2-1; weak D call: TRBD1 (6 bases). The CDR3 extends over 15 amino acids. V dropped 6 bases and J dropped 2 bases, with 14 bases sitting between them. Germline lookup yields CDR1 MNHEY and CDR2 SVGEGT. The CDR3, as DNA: TGTGCCAGCAGCTCGGGACAACGACCCTACAATGAGCAGTTCTTC. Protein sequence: CASSSGQRPYNEQFF.

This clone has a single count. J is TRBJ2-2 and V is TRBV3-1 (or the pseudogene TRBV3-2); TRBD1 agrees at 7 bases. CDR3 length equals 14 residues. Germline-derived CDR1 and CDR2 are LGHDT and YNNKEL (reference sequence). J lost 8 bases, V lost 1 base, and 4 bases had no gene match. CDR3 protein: CASSQVTGKGELFF. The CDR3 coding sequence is TGTGCCAGCAGCCAAGTGACAGGGAAGGGGGAGCTGTTTTTT.

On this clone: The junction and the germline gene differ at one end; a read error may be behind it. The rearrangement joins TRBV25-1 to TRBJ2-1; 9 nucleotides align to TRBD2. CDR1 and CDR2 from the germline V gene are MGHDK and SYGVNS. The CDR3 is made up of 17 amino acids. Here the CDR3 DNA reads TGTGTCAGCAGTGAAGTTGCTAGCGGGATTTCCTACAATGAGCAGTTCTTC. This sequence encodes CVSSEVASGISYNEQFF. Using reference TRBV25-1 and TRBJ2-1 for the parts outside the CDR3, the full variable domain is EADIYQTPRYLVIGTGKKITLECSQTMGHDKMYWYQQDPGMELHLIHYSYGVNSTEKGDLSSESTVSRIRTEHFPLTLESARPSHTSQYLCVSSEVASGISYNEQFFGPGTRLTVL.

CDR3 nucleotide sequence: TGTGCCAGCAGCTTTGGGACAGACAATGAGCAGTTCTTC. Translated: CASSFGTDNEQFF. The J gene is TRBJ2-1, the V gene TRBV3-1 (or the pseudogene TRBV3-2); 7 nucleotides align to TRBD1. CDR1 and CDR2 from the germline V gene are LGHDT and YNNKEL (reference sequence). This CDR3 comprises 13 residues. Trimming cost V 5 bases and J 5 bases; bases outside gene matches: 3.

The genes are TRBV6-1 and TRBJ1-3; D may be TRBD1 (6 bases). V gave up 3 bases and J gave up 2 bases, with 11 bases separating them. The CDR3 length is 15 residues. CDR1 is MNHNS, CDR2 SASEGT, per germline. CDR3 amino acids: CASSDRGSPGNTIYF. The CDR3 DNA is TGTGCCAGCAGTGACAGGGGTAGTCCTGGAAACACCATATATTTT.

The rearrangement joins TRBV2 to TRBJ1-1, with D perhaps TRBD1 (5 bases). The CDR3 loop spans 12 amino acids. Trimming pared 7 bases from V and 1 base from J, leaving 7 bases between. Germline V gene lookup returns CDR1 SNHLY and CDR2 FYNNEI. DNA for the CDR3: TGTGCCAGCAAGCAGGGGAACACTGAAGCTTTCTTT. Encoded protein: CASKQGNTEAFF. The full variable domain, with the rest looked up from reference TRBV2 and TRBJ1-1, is EPEVTQTPSHQVTQMGQEVILRCVPISNHLYFYWYRQILGQKVEFLVSFYNNEISEKSEIFDDQFSVERPDGSNFTLKIRSTKLEDSAMYFCASKQGNTEAFFGQGTRLTVV.

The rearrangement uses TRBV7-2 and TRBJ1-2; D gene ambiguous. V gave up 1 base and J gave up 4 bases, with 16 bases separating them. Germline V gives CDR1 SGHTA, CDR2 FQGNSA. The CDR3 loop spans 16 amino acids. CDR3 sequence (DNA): TGTGCCAGCAGCTTAGAAACTGGGGAGCGCAGCTATGGCTACACCTTC. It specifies CASSLETGERSYGYTF.

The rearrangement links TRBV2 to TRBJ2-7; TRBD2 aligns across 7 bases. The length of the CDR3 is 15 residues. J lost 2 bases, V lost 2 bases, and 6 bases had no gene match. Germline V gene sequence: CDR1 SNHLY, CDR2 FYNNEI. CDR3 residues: CASSELGRATYEQYF. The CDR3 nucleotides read TGTGCCAGCAGTGAACTGGGGAGGGCTACCTACGAGCAGTACTTC.

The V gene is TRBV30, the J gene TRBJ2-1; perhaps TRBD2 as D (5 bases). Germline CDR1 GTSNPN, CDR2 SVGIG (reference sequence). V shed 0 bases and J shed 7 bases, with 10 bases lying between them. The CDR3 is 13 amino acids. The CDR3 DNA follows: TGTGCCTGGAGTGTTAACCGGAGGAATGAGCAGTTCTTC. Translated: CAWSVNRRNEQFF.

Here the CDR3 reads CASSDSPEELFF. The DNA of the CDR3 is TGTGCCAGCAGTGACAGTCCCGAGGAGCTGTTTTTT. The V gene is TRBV25-1, the J gene TRBJ2-2; unclear D gene. The CDR3 has 12 residues. Trimming took 3 bases from V and 10 from J, leaving 9 bases between them. CDR1 and CDR2 from the germline V gene are MGHDK and SYGVNS.

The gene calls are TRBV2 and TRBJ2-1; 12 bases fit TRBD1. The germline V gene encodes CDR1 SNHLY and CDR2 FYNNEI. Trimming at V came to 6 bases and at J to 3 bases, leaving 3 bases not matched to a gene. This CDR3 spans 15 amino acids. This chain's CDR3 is CASRGTGGNYNEQFF. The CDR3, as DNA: TGTGCCAGCAGGGGGACAGGGGGCAACTACAATGAGCAGTTCTTC.

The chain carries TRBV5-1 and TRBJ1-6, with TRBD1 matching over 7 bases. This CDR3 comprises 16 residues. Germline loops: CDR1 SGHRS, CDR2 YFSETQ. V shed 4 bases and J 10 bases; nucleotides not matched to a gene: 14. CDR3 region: CASSEGQGVPGSPLHF. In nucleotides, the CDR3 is TGCGCCAGCAGCGAGGGGCAGGGGGTCCCCGGATCACCCCTCCACTTT.

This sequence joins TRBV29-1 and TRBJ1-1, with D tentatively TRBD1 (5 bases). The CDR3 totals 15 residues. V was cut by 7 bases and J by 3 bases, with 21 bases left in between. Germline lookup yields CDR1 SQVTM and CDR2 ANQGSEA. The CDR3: CSGSKGNPHYTEAFF. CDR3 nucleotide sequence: TGCAGCGGCAGTAAGGGGAATCCACACTACACTGAAGCTTTCTTT.

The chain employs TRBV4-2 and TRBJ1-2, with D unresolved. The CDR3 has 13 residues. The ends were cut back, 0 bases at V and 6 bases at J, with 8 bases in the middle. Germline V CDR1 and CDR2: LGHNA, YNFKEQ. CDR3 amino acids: CASSQEGDDGYTF. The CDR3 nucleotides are TGTGCCAGCAGCCAAGAGGGCGACGATGGCTACACCTTC.

This CDR3 reads CASSLSAPGTQYF. The CDR3 bases are TGTGCCAGCAGTTTGTCCGCGCCGGGGACCCAGTACTTC. The V call is TRBV28, the J call TRBJ2-5; D unclear. The length of the CDR3 is 13 residues. Germline V CDR1 and CDR2: MDHEN, SYDVKM. V was cut by 3 bases and J by 7 bases, with 12 bases left in between.

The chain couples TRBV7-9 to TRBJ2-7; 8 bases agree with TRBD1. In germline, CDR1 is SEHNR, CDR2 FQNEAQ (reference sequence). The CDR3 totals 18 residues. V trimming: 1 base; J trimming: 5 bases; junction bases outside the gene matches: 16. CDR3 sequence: CASSLGQGNPHSGDEQYF. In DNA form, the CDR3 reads TGTGCCAGCAGCTTAGGACAGGGGAACCCCCACTCAGGTGACGAGCAGTACTTC.

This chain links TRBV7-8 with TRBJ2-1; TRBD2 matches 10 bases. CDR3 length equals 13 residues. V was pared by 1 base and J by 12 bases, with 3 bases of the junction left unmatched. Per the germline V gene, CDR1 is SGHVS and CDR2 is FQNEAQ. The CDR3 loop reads CASSLVSSGRQFF. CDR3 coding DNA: TGTGCCAGCAGCTTAGTTTCTAGCGGGAGGCAGTTCTTC.

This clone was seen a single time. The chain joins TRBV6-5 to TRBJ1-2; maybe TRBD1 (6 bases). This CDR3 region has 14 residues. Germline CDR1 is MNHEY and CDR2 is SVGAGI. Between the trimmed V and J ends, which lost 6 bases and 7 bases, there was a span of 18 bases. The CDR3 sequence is CASRTDSPPGGYTF. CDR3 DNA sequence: TGTGCCAGCAGGACGGACAGCCCACCCGGTGGCTACACCTTC.

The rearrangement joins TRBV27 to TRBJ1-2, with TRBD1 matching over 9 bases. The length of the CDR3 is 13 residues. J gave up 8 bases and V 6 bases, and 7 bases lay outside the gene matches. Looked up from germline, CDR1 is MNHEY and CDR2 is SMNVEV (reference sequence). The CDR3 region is CASRTGGERGYTF. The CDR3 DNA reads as TGTGCCAGCAGGACAGGGGGTGAACGGGGCTACACCTTC.

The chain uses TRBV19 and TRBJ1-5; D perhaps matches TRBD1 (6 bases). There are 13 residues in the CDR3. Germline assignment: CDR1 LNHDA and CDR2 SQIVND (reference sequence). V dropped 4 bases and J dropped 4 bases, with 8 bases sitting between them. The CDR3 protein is CASSKDRNQPQHF. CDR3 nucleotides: TGTGCCAGTAGTAAGGACAGAAATCAGCCCCAGCATTTT.